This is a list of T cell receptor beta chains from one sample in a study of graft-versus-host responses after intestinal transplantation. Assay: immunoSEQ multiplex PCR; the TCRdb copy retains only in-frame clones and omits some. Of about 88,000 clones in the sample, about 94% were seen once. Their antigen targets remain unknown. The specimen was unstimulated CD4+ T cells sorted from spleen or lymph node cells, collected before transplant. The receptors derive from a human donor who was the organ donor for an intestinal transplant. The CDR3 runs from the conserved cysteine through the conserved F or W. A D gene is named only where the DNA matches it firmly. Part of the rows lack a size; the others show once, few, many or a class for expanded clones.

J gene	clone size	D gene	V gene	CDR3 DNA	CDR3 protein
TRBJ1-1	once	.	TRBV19	TGTGCCAGTAGCCAACAGGGAGGGACTGAAGCTTTCTTT	CASSQQGGTEAFF
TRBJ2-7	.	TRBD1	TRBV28	TGTGCCAGCAGTTCCGCCGGGACAGGGGCCTACGAGCAGTACTTC	CASSSAGTGAYEQYF
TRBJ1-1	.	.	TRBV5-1	TGCGCCAGCAGACTCGGCAGGGTGAACACTGAAGCTTTCTTT	CASRLGRVNTEAFF
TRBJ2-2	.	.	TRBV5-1	TGCGCCAGCAGCTTGGGCAGGTCGAACACCGGGGAGCTGTTTTTT	CASSLGRSNTGELFF
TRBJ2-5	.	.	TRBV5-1	TGCGCCAGCAGCCCGGAGCGGCAAGAGACCCAGTACTTC	CASSPERQETQYF
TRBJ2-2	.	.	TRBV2	TGTGCCATACGGACAGGGGCAATCAGCGGGGGCACCGGGGAGCTGTTTTTT	CAIRTGAISGGTGELFF
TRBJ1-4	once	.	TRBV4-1	TGCGCCAGCAGCCAAACCCCCGGGACAAGGGATGAAAAACTGTTTTTT	CASSQTPGTRDEKLFF
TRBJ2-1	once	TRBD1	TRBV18	TGTGCCAGCTCGCCGACAGGGCCCCAGGCGGAGCAGTTCTTC	CASSPTGPQAEQFF
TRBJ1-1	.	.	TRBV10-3	TGTGCCATCAGTGCTGAAATCACCCGGAGCACTGAAGCTTTCTTT	CAISAEITRSTEAFF
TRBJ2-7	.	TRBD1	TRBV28	TGTGCCAGCAGTTTATGGGGACAGGGGCTTAGAGAGCAGTACTTC	CASSLWGQGLREQYF
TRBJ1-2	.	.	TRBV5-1	TGCGCCAGCAGCTTGGAACAGGATGGCTACACCTTC	CASSLEQDGYTF
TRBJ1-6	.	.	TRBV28	TGTGCCAGCAGAAAAAGAGGGGCTTTCGATTCACCCCTCCACTTT	CASRKRGAFDSPLHF
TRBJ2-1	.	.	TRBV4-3	TGCGCCAGCAGCCGGACGGGGGGCGCAACCTACAATGAGCAGTTCTTC	CASSRTGGATYNEQFF
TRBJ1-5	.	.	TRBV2	TGTGCCAGCAGTGAAGGGGCGTGGGGGGACAATCAGCCCCAGCATTTT	CASSEGAWGDNQPQHF
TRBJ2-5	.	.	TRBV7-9	TGTGCCAGCAGCGCGGGGGGGACAGGGACAGAGACCCAGTACTTC	CASSAGGTGTETQYF
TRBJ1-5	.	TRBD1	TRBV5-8	TGTGCCAGCAGCTTGGGATCCGGGACAGGGTTGCGGCCCCAGCATTTT	CASSLGSGTGLRPQHF
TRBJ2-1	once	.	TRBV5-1	TGCGCCAGCAGCTTATCAGGGATTGTTAATGAGCAGTTCTTC	CASSLSGIVNEQFF
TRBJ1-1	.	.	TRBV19	TGTGCCAGTAGTATATCCCCCTCGGCCATGAACACTGAAGCTTTCTTT	CASSISPSAMNTEAFF
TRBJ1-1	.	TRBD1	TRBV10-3	TGTGCCATCAGTGTTCGGGACAGGAACACTGAAGCTTTCTTT	CAISVRDRNTEAFF
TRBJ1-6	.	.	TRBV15	TGTGCCACCAGCGGCAGGGGAAAGTCACCCCTCCACTTT	CATSGRGKSPLHF